This T cell receptor (beta chain) was captured by sequencing in a study of regulatory T cells in long-lasting Graves disease. Study in general: Persistent cases took antithyroid drugs over 5 years and stayed TSH receptor antibody positive.

Time point noted: persistent/refractory GD, antithyroid drugs over 5 years with positive TRAb. Making the TCR library involved RNA that had been extracted from PBMCs. For TCR beta, libraries came from iRepertoire HTBI primers and Arm-PCR of CDR3 regions. In TCRdb, the multiplex PCR reads were re-called with MiXCR into one record per CDR3 protein. Of 400,000 to 450,000 distinct CDR3 sequences in the sample, 23% were seen once. This clonotype was observed many times. This CDR3 contains 15 residues. Per the germline V gene, CDR1 is SGHTA and CDR2 is FQGNSA. Trimming left V 5 bases short and J 0 bases short, with 11 bases between.

Sequences were derived from peripheral blood mononuclear cells (PBMCs), sampled when the disease was refractory, from a patient treated with antithyroid drugs. This chain links TRBV7-2 with TRBJ1-3; the D gene is possibly TRBD1 (5 bases). The sequence was collected from a female donor with Graves disease. The CDR3 loop reads CASSISGTSGNTIYF. DNA for the CDR3: TGTGCCAGCAGCATCTCAGGGACCTCTGGAAACACCATATATTTT.